This T cell receptor beta chain is drawn from a study of T cell repertoires in cytomegalovirus infection. Germline CDR1 reads LNHDA; CDR2 reads SQIVND (reference sequence). The CDR3 spans 15 residues. The V end was cut by 1 base, the J end by 1 base, with 10 bases between. MiXCR, run by TCRdb on the reads, gives a single entry per CDR3 protein. Here the sample spans just under 300,000 distinct CDR3 sequences, roughly a tenth being singletons. The TCR sequence derives from a human donor in good health (CMV status not recorded). Some clones in this sample may be carry-over from other donors' samples. Sequencing input: PBMCs. The V call is TRBV19, the J call TRBJ1-1, with D possibly matching TRBD1 (5 bases). The CDR3 spells CASSIAARGNTEAFF. Written as DNA, the CDR3 is TGTGCCAGTAGTATAGCAGCGAGGGGGAACACTGAAGCTTTCTTT.